These T cell receptor beta chains were read from a single sample in a study of shared T cell receptors in the human thymus. Profiled with immunoSEQ multiplex PCR; TCRdb holds only in-frame clones, not every one. In the table there are some 640,000 clones, around 87% of which are singletons. The sample was also linked to a second study, of human thymus T cells.

Sequenced input: thymocytes. The receptors originated from a boy less than two years old with a congenital heart defect. The CDR3 runs from the conserved cysteine through the conserved F or W. The order of the fields is D gene, J gene, V gene, clone size, CDR3 protein, CDR3 DNA. A D gene is named only where the DNA matches it firmly. The size of a clone is reported for some rows only, either as once, few or many, or as a class for expanded clones.

>-|TRBJ2-7|TRBV4-1|-
CASSRRIVTGADTYEQYF
TGCGCCAGCAGCCGTCGAATTGTTACAGGTGCTGATACCTACGAGCAGTACTTC
>-|TRBJ1-2|TRBV6-5|-
CASSSPPDGELYGYTF
TGTGCCAGCAGTTCGCCTCCTGACGGGGAACTCTATGGCTACACCTTC
>TRBD2|TRBJ2-2|TRBV9|-
CASSVSTSGRANTGELFF
TGTGCCAGCAGCGTATCGACTAGCGGGAGGGCCAACACCGGGGAGCTGTTTTTT
>TRBD2|TRBJ2-7|TRBV14|-
CASSPRGADYEQYF
TGTGCCAGCAGCCCGCGGGGGGCCGACTACGAGCAGTACTTC
>TRBD1|TRBJ1-1|TRBV30|few
CAWSVIVGQGDTEAFF
TGTGCCTGGAGTGTAATTGTCGGACAGGGGGACACTGAAGCTTTCTTT
>TRBD1|TRBJ2-7|TRBV9|once
CASSPRGQAIPYEQYF
TGTGCCAGCAGCCCCCGAGGACAGGCGATACCCTACGAGCAGTACTTC
>TRBD2|TRBJ2-7|TRBV27|-
CASSVSVSGRFYEQYF
TGTGCCAGCAGTGTTTCGGTTAGCGGGAGGTTCTACGAGCAGTACTTC
>-|TRBJ2-7|TRBV28|-
CASTHPGAPSSYEQYF
TGTGCCAGCACCCACCCAGGGGCCCCCAGCTCCTACGAGCAGTACTTC
>TRBD1|TRBJ1-1|TRBV4-3|-
CASSPQDRRETNTGNTEAFF
TGCGCCAGCAGCCCGCAGGACAGGCGAGAAACGAACACAGGGAACACTGAAGCTTTCTTT
>-|TRBJ2-7|TRBV10-2|-
CASSESRPLSEQYF
TGCGCCAGCAGTGAGTCGCGGCCGTTGAGCGAGCAGTACTTC
>TRBD1|TRBJ1-1|TRBV7-3|-
CASSHTPQGRTEAFF
TGTGCCAGCAGCCATACGCCACAGGGGAGGACTGAAGCTTTCTTT
>-|TRBJ1-2|TRBV28|-
CASSRSFGYGYTF
TGTGCCAGCAGCCGGAGCTTCGGCTATGGCTACACCTTC
>-|TRBJ2-1|TRBV30|-
CAWSIPVAEYNEQFF
TGTGCCTGGAGTATCCCTGTGGCGGAATACAATGAGCAGTTCTTC
>TRBD2|TRBJ2-1|TRBV9|-
CASSPRQDCGRRSRVNEQFF
TGTGCCAGCAGCCCGCGTCAGGATTGCGGGAGGAGATCAAGGGTCAATGAGCAGTTCTTC
>-|TRBJ1-5|TRBV9|once
CASSDGTQSAPQHF
TGTGCCAGCAGCGATGGGACTCAGTCAGCGCCCCAGCATTTT
>TRBD1|TRBJ2-2|TRBV4-1|-
CASSQGQEDRGFLALNTGELFF
TGCGCCAGCAGCCAAGGTCAGGAGGACAGGGGGTTTTTGGCATTGAACACCGGGGAGCTGTTTTTT
>TRBD1|TRBJ2-6|TRBV5-1|-
CASIRQGTPSGANVLTF
TGCGCCAGCATCAGACAGGGGACTCCCTCCGGGGCCAACGTCCTGACTTTC
>-|TRBJ2-6|TRBV14|-
CASSHSVRVGANVLTF
TGTGCCAGCAGCCACTCGGTCAGGGTCGGGGCCAACGTCCTGACTTTC
>TRBD2|TRBJ2-2|TRBV7-8|-
CASSSLAGARTGELFF
TGTGCCAGCAGCTCATTAGCGGGGGCCAGGACCGGGGAGCTGTTTTTT
>TRBD1|TRBJ1-5|TRBV19|-
CASSPTEGQYSNQPQHF
TGTGCCAGTAGTCCTACCGAGGGACAGTATAGCAATCAGCCCCAGCATTTT
>-|TRBJ2-2|TRBV6-6|-
CASSTGTLNTGELFF
TGTGCCAGCAGCACCGGGACTCTGAACACCGGGGAGCTGTTTTTT
>-|TRBJ2-7|TRBV6-6|-
CASSYAAGQEYEQYF
TGTGCCAGCAGTTACGCAGCGGGACAGGAATACGAGCAGTACTTC
>TRBD2|TRBJ2-1|TRBV27|-
CASSLQTSPRRDEQFF
TGTGCCAGCAGTTTACAGACTAGCCCCCGACGGGATGAGCAGTTCTTC
>TRBD1|TRBJ1-1|TRBV7-2|-
CASSFGQGYLNTEAFF
TGTGCCAGCAGCTTCGGACAGGGCTACCTGAACACTGAAGCTTTCTTT
>-|TRBJ1-1|TRBV28|-
CASRNKNTEAFF
TGTGCCAGCAGGAACAAGAACACTGAAGCTTTCTTT
>-|TRBJ1-1|TRBV7-9|-
CASNEIIIGTGGKAFF
TGTGCCAGCAACGAGATCATAATCGGGACTGGTGGGAAAGCTTTCTTT
>TRBD2|TRBJ2-5|TRBV30|-
CAWKLAGGQETQYF
TGTGCCTGGAAGTTAGCGGGGGGCCAAGAGACCCAGTACTTC
>-|TRBJ2-7|TRBV27|-
CASSFSGQIYEQYF
TGTGCCAGCAGTTTCAGCGGTCAAATCTACGAGCAGTACTTC
>TRBD2|TRBJ2-1|TRBV7-2|-
CASSLGLAGEGNEQFF
TGTGCCAGCAGCCTCGGACTAGCGGGGGAAGGGAATGAGCAGTTCTTC
>-|TRBJ1-1|TRBV6-1|once
CASATPRLPNQAFF
TGTGCCAGCGCTACCCCTAGACTCCCAAATCAAGCTTTCTTT
>-|TRBJ2-3|TRBV12-5|-
CASGLWGPELTDTQYF
TGTGCTAGTGGTTTGTGGGGGCCCGAATTAACAGATACGCAGTATTTT
>-|TRBJ1-2|TRBV10-3|-
CAIKTDGYGYTF
TGTGCCATCAAAACAGATGGCTATGGCTACACCTTC
>TRBD2|TRBJ2-5|TRBV6-6|-
CASSYASGYYQETQYF
TGTGCCAGCAGTTACGCTAGCGGGTATTACCAAGAGACCCAGTACTTC
>-|TRBJ2-7|TRBV11-3|-
CASGRDSRGEQYF
TGCGCCAGCGGGCGGGACTCCCGCGGTGAGCAGTACTTC
>-|TRBJ1-1|TRBV10-3|-
CAISNPSRGNAEAFF
TGTGCCATCAGTAACCCAAGTAGGGGAAACGCTGAAGCTTTCTTT
>TRBD2|TRBJ2-5|TRBV11-2|-
CASSLYGGYETQYF
TGTGCCAGCAGCTTATACGGGGGGTATGAGACCCAGTACTTC
>-|TRBJ1-1|TRBV6-5|-
CASSSTGLNTEAFF
TGTGCCAGCAGTTCTACAGGGTTGAACACTGAAGCTTTCTTT
>TRBD1|TRBJ1-5|TRBV4-1|-
CASSQSGTGPLRNQPQHF
TGCGCCAGCAGCCAGTCCGGGACAGGGCCCTTAAGGAATCAGCCCCAGCATTTT
>TRBD1|TRBJ1-2|TRBV10-3|-
CATAPGQTNYGYTF
TGTGCCACCGCACCGGGACAGACTAACTATGGCTACACCTTC
>-|TRBJ1-2|TRBV29-1|-
CSVRQDYGYTF
TGCAGCGTTCGACAGGACTATGGCTACACCTTC
>TRBD1|TRBJ1-4|TRBV30|-
CAWSQDRGNEKLFF
TGTGCCTGGAGCCAGGACAGGGGGAATGAAAAACTGTTTTTT
>TRBD1|TRBJ1-5|TRBV28|-
CASSPLNRGPQHF
TGTGCCAGCAGCCCCCTCAACAGGGGGCCCCAGCATTTT
>-|TRBJ2-5|TRBV7-6|-
CASSLGRLVYQETQYF
TGTGCCAGCAGCTTAGGCAGATTGGTCTACCAAGAGACCCAGTACTTC
>-|TRBJ1-2|TRBV29-1|-
CSVPSAYGYTF
TGCAGCGTACCCAGTGCCTATGGCTACACCTTC
>TRBD2|TRBJ2-7|TRBV11-2|once
CASSLKPLPGLESSYEQYF
TGTGCCAGCAGCTTAAAACCACTCCCGGGACTAGAGAGCTCCTACGAGCAGTACTTC
>-|TRBJ1-2|TRBV27|-
CASTPFWGLNYGYTF
TGTGCCAGCACCCCCTTTTGGGGACTGAACTATGGCTACACCTTC
>TRBD2|TRBJ2-3|TRBV19|-
CASRALTGGGADTQYF
TGTGCCAGTAGGGCATTAACGGGAGGAGGGGCAGATACGCAGTATTTT
>TRBD1|TRBJ2-1|TRBV2|-
CASSDTSGGISEQFF
TGTGCCAGCAGTGATACGTCAGGGGGAATTTCTGAGCAGTTCTTC
>-|TRBJ1-3|TRBV19|-
CASSIRVFGGNTIYF
TGTGCCAGTAGTATTCGGGTTTTCGGTGGAAACACCATATATTTT
>TRBD2|TRBJ2-1|TRBV30|-
CAWSPRTSGRGFEQFF
TGTGCCTGGAGTCCAAGGACTAGCGGGAGGGGCTTTGAGCAGTTCTTC
>TRBD2|TRBJ2-1|TRBV28|few
CASSIKPGLAVDEQFF
TGTGCCAGCAGTATAAAACCGGGACTAGCTGTGGATGAGCAGTTCTTC